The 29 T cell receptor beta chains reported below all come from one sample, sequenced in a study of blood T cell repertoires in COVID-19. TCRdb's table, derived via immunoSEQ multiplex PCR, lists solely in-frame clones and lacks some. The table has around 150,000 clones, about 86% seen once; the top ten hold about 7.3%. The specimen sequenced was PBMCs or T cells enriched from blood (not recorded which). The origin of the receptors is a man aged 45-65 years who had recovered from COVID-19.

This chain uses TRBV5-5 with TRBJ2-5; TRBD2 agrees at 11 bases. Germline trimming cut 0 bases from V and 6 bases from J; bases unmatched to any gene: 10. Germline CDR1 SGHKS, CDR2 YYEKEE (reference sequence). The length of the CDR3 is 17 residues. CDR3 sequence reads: CASSLDPSGGPQKTQYF. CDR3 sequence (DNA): TGTGCCAGCAGCTTGGATCCTAGCGGGGGGCCCCAGAAGACCCAGTACTTC. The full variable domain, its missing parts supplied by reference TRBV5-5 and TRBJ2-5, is DAGVTQSPTHLIKTRGQQVTLRCSPISGHKSVSWYQQVLGQGPQFIFQYYEKEERGRGNFPDRFSARQFPNYSSELNVNALLLGDSALYLCASSLDPSGGPQKTQYFGPGTRLLVL.

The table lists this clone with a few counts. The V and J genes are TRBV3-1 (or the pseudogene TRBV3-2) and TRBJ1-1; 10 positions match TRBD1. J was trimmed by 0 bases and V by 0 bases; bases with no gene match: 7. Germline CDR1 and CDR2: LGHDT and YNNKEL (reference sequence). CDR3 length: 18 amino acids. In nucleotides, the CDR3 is TGTGCCAGCAGCCAAGATTCGGGGACAGGGGTAATGAACACTGAAGCTTTCTTT. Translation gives CASSQDSGTGVMNTEAFF.

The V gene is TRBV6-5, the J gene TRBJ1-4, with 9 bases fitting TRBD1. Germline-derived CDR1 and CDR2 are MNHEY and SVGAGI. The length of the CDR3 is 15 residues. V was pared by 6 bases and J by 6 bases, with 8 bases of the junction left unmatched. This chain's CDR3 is CASRPIQGAHEKLFF. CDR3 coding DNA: TGTGCCAGCAGACCGATACAGGGGGCGCATGAAAAACTGTTTTTT.

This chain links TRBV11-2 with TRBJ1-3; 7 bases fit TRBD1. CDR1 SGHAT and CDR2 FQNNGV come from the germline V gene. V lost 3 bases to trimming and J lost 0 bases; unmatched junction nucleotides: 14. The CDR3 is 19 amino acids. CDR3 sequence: CASSFRDNRGLSSGNTIYF. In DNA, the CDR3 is TGTGCCAGCAGCTTTCGAGACAACAGGGGCCTATCCTCTGGAAACACCATATATTTT.

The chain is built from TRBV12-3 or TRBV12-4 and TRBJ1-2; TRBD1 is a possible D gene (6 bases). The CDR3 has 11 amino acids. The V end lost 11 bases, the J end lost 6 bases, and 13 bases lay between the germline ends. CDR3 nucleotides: TGTGCCGCCCAGGGGTCGGATGGCTACACCTTC. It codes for CAAQGSDGYTF.

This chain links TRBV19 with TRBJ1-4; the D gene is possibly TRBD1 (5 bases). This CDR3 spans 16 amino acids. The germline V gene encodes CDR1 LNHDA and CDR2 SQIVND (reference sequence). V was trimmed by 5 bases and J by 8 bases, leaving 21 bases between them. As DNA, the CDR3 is TGTGCCAGTAGTTCCGGACTAGCAGGGTCTGGCGAAAAACTGTTTTTT. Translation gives CASSSGLAGSGEKLFF.

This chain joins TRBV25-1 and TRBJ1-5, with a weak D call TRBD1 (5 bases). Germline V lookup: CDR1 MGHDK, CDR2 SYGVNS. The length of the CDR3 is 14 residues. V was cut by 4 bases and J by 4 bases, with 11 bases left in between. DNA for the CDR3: TGTGCCAGCAGTGGGCAGGGAATGAATCAGCCCCAGCATTTT. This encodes CASSGQGMNQPQHF.

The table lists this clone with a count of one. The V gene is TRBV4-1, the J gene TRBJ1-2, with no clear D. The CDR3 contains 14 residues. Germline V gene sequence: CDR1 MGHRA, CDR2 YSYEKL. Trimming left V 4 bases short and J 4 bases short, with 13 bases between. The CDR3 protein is CASSPEGTGYGYTF. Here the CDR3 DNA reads TGCGCCAGCAGCCCAGAGGGCACCGGCTATGGCTACACCTTC.

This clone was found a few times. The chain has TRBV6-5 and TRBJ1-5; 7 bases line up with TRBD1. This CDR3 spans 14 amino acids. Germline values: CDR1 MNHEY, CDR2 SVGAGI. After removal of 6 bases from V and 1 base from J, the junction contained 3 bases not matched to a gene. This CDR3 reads CASSPDRSNQPQHF. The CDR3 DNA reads TGTGCCAGCAGCCCGGACAGGAGCAATCAGCCCCAGCATTTT.

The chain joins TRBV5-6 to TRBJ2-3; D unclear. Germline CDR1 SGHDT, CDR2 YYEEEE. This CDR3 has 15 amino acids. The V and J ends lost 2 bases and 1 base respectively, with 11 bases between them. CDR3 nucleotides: TGTGCCAGCAGCTTTGGGTGGGCCCGCACAGATACGCAGTATTTT. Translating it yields CASSFGWARTDTQYF.

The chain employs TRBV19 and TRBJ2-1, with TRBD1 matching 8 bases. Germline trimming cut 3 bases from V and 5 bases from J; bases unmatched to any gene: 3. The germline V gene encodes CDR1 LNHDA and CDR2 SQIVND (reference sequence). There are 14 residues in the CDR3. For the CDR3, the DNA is TGTGCCAGTAGTATTCAGGGGGCGCACAATGAGCAGTTCTTC. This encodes CASSIQGAHNEQFF. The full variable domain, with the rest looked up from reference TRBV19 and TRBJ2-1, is DGGITQSPKYLFRKEGQNVTLSCEQNLNHDAMYWYRQDPGQGLRLIYYSQIVNDFQKGDIAEGYSVSREKKESFPLTVTSAQKNPTAFYLCASSIQGAHNEQFFGPGTRLTVL.

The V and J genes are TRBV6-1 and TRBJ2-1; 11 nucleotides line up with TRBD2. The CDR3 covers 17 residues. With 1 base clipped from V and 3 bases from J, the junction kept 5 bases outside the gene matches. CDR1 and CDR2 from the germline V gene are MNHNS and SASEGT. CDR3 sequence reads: CASSEEIAGGRYNEQFF. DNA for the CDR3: TGTGCCAGCAGTGAAGAGATAGCGGGGGGGCGCTACAATGAGCAGTTCTTC.

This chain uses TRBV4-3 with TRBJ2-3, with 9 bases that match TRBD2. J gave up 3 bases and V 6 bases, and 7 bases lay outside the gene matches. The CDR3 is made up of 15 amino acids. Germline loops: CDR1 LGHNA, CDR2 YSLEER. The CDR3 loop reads CASRSAGGVTDTQYF. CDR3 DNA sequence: TGCGCCAGCAGATCGGCGGGGGGGGTGACAGATACGCAGTATTTT.

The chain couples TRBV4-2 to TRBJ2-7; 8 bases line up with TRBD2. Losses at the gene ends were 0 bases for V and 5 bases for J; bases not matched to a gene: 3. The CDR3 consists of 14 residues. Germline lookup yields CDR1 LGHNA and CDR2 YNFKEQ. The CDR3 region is CASSQDGTRNEQYF. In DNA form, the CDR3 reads TGTGCCAGCAGCCAAGATGGGACTAGAAACGAGCAGTACTTC.

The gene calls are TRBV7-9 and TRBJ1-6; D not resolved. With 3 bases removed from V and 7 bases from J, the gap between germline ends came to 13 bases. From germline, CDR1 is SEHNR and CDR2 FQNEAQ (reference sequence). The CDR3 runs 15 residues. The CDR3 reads CASSFTPGPNSPLHF. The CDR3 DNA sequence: TGTGCCAGCAGCTTTACCCCGGGTCCAAATTCACCCCTCCACTTT.

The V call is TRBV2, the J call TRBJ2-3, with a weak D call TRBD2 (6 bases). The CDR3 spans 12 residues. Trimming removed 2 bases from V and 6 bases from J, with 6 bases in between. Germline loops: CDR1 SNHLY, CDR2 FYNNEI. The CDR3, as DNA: TGTGCCAGCAGTGAACTAGCGGATACGCAGTATTTT. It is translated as CASSELADTQYF.

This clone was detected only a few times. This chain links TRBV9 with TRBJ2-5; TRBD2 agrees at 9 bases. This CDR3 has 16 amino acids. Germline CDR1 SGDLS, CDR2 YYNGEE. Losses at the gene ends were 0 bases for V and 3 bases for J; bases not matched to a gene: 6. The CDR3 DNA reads TGTGCCAGCAGCGTAGGATCTCGACTAGCGGAAGAGACCCAGTACTTC. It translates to CASSVGSRLAEETQYF.

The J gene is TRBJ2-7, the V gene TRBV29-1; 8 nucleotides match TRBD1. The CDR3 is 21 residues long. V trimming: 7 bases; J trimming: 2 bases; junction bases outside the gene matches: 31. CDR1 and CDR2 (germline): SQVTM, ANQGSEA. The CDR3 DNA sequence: TGCAGCGCCGGAGGGTGGCAGGGGGCCGGTTTGGAGCCGATACTGACCTACGAGCAGTACTTC. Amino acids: CSAGGWQGAGLEPILTYEQYF.

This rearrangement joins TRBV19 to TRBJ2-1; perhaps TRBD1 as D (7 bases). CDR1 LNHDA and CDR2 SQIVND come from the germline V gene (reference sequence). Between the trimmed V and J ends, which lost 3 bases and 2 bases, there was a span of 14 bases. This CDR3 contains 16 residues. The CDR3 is CASSIQGGGAYNEQFF. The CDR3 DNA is TGTGCCAGTAGTATCCAAGGAGGGGGCGCCTACAATGAGCAGTTCTTC.

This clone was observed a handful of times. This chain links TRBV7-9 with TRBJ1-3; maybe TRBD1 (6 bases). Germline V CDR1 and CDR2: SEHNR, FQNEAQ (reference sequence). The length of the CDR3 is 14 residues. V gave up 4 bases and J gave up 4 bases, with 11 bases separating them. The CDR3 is CASSSGDRGNTIYF. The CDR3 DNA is TGTGCCAGCAGCTCAGGCGACAGGGGAAACACCATATATTTT.

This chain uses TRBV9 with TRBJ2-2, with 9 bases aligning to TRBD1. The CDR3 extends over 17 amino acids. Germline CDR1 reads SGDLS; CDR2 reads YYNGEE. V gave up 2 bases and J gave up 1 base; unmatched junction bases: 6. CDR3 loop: CASSVAGTGLNTGELFF. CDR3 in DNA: TGTGCCAGCAGCGTCGCCGGGACAGGGTTGAACACCGGGGAGCTGTTTTTT.

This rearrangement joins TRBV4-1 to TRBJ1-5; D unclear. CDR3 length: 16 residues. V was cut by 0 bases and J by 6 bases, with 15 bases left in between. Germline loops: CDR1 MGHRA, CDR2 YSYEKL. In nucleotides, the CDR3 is TGCGCCAGCAGCCAAGAAGTCGGCCAGGCGGGTCAGCCCCAGCATTTT. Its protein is CASSQEVGQAGQPQHF.

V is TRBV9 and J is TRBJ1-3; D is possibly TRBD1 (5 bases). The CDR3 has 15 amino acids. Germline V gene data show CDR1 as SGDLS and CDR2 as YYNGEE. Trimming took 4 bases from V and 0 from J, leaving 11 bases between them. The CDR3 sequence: CASSSRQSSGNTIYF. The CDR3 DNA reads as TGTGCCAGCAGCTCCCGACAGAGCTCTGGAAACACCATATATTTT.

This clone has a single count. The chain's CDR3 is CASSRSGGELFF. The CDR3 DNA sequence: TGTGCCAGCAGTAGGTCGGGGGGGGAGCTGTTTTTT. V usage is TRBV2 and J usage is TRBJ2-2; tentatively, D is TRBD2 (5 bases). V was trimmed by 5 bases and J by 8 bases, leaving 9 bases between them. Germline CDR1 is SNHLY and CDR2 is FYNNEI. This CDR3 has 12 amino acids.

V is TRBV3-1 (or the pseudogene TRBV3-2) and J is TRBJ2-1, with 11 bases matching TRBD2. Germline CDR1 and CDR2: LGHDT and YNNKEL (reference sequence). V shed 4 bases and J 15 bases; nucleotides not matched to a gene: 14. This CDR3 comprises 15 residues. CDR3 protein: CASSLTGTSGYGVFF. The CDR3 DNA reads TGTGCCAGCAGCCTTACCGGGACTAGCGGCTACGGGGTGTTCTTC.

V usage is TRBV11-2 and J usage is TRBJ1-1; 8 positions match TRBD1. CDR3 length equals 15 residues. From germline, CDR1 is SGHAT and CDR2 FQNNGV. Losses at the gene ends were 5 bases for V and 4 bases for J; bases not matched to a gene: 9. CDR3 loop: CASSPDRGGGTEAFF. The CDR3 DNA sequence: TGTGCCAGCAGCCCCGACAGGGGAGGGGGCACTGAAGCTTTCTTT.

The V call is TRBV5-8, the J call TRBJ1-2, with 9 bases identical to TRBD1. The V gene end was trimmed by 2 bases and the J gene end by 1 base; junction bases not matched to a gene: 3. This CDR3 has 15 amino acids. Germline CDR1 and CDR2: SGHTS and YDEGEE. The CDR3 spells CASSFGDRVNYGYTF. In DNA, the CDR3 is TGTGCCAGCAGCTTTGGGGACAGGGTTAACTATGGCTACACCTTC. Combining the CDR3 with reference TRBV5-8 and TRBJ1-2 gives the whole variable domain EAGVTQSPTHLIKTRGQQATLRCSPISGHTSVYWYQQALGLGLQFLLWYDEGEERNRGNFPPRFSGRQFPNYSSELNVNALELEDSALYLCASSFGDRVNYGYTFGSGTRLTVV.

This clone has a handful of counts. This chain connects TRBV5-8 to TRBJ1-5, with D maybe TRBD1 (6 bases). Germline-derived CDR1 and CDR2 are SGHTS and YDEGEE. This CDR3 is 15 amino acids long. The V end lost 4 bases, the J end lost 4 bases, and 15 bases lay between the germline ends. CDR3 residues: CASSPGQLPNQPQHF. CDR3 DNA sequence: TGTGCCAGCAGCCCGGGACAACTCCCGAATCAGCCCCAGCATTTT.

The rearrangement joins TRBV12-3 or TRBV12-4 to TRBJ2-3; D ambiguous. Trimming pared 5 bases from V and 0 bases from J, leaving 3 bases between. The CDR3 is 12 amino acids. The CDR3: CASSLSTDTQYF. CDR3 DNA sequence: TGTGCCAGCAGTCTGAGCACAGATACGCAGTATTTT.